One and the same sample provided the 4 T cell receptor beta chains below, sequenced in a study of cytomegalovirus exposure and HLA in healthy donors. The PCR used 60 Vbeta and 13 Jbeta primers. The data were produced by immunoSEQ multiplex PCR, yet TCRdb's version contains in-frame clones alone and is incomplete. The data contain about 170,000 clones, roughly 84% of them singletons. The sequenced material came from PBMCs. All receptors come from a boy aged 2-15 years in good health and CMV-seronegative.

The chain combines TRBV11-3 with TRBJ2-3; tentative D call: TRBD1 (5 bases). Germline CDR1 reads SGHNT; CDR2 reads YENEEA. The CDR3 totals 17 residues. Trimming removed 5 bases from V and 2 bases from J, with 20 bases in between. The chain's CDR3 is CASSQSIQGPSTDTQYF. The CDR3 nucleotides are TGTGCCAGCAGCCAATCCATTCAGGGCCCCTCCACAGATACGCAGTATTTT.

This rearrangement joins TRBV25-1 to TRBJ2-2; TRBD1 matches 9 bases. V lost 8 bases to trimming and J lost 6 bases; unmatched junction nucleotides: 7. Germline V gives CDR1 MGHDK, CDR2 SYGVNS. This CDR3 has 14 residues. The CDR3 spells CASGDREWPGELFF. CDR3 sequence (DNA): TGTGCCAGCGGGGACAGGGAATGGCCCGGGGAGCTGTTTTTT.

This chain uses TRBV28 with TRBJ1-2; no definite D call. With 6 bases removed from V and 4 bases from J, the gap between germline ends came to 18 bases. The CDR3 is made up of 15 amino acids. Germline CDR1 and CDR2: MDHEN and SYDVKM. The CDR3 DNA reads as TGTGCCAGCAGCCTGGATTTGACTTTAATCTATGGCTACACCTTC. Protein: CASSLDLTLIYGYTF.

This chain links TRBV10-3 with TRBJ2-7; TRBD2 matches 9 bases. The junction had 10 bases not matched to a gene; V was cut back by 0 bases and J by 7 bases. The germline V gene encodes CDR1 ENHRY and CDR2 SYGVKD. This CDR3 is built from 16 residues. The CDR3: CAISESHWIAGAEQYF. In DNA form, the CDR3 reads TGTGCCATCAGTGAGTCCCACTGGATAGCGGGAGCTGAGCAGTACTTC.